The 32 T cell receptor beta chains below come from one sample, sequenced in a study of T-cell memory formation after mild COVID-19. TCRdb reprocessed the 5' RACE reads via MiXCR and lists one record per CDR3 protein. The sample shows around 320,000 distinct CDR3 sequences, over 25% of them seen only once. Material for sequencing was PBMCs or a T cell subset sorted from them (not recorded which). The source is an adult woman who had mild COVID-19 (a few samples of this study predate the infection). Cell type and time point are not known.

The CDR3 is CASSSRTSGGANTDTQYF. The CDR3 bases are TGCGCCAGCAGCTCACGGACTAGCGGGGGGGCGAACACAGATACGCAGTATTTT. The rearrangement uses TRBV5-1 and TRBJ2-3; TRBD2 aligns across 15 bases. The CDR3 has 18 residues. Trimming removed 3 bases from V and 2 bases from J; junction bases left unmatched: 7. Per germline, CDR1 SGHRS and CDR2 YFSETQ. Full variable domain (outside the CDR3, taken from reference TRBV5-1 and TRBJ2-3): KAGVTQTPRYLIKTRGQQVTLSCSPISGHRSVSWYQQTPGQGLQFLFEYFSETQRNKGNFPGRFSGRQFSNSRSEMNVSTLELGDSALYLCASSSRTSGGANTDTQYFGPGTRLTVL.

The V and J genes are TRBV27 and TRBJ2-1; no clear D. The CDR3 covers 13 residues. Trimming stripped 0 bases from V and 3 bases from J, with 3 bases between. Germline V CDR1 and CDR2: MNHEY, SMNVEV (reference sequence). In nucleotides, the CDR3 is TGTGCCAGCAGTTTATCCAACTACAATGAGCAGTTCTTC. It yields the protein CASSLSNYNEQFF.

The sample holds a few counts of this clonotype. The V and J genes are TRBV7-9 and TRBJ2-7; 7 bases are a match to TRBD1. V gave up 2 bases and J gave up 2 bases; unmatched junction bases: 6. CDR3 length: 15 residues. The germline gives CDR1 SEHNR, CDR2 FQNEAQ (reference sequence). The CDR3 DNA sequence: TGTGCCAGCAGCTTACATTCGGGGACAGCCTACGAGCAGTACTTC. It yields the protein CASSLHSGTAYEQYF.

The sample holds a few counts of this clonotype. This chain links TRBV5-1 with TRBJ1-1; tentatively, D is TRBD1 (5 bases). Trimming removed 2 bases at V and 0 bases at J, with 11 bases between. The germline V gene has CDR1 SGHRS and CDR2 YFSETQ. The CDR3 is made up of 15 amino acids. The CDR3 bases are TGCGCCAGCAGCTTCGGGGCAGGGATGAACACTGAAGCTTTCTTT. As protein: CASSFGAGMNTEAFF.

The chain combines TRBV5-4 with TRBJ2-1; the match to TRBD2 covers 12 bases. Germline CDR1 is SGHNT and CDR2 is YYREEE (reference sequence). V gave up 1 base and J gave up 12 bases; unmatched junction bases: 2. The CDR3 runs to 13 residues. CDR3 amino acids: CASSLLAGGLQFF. DNA for the CDR3: TGTGCCAGCAGCTTGCTAGCGGGAGGGTTGCAGTTCTTC.

This clonotype has only a few counts. The J gene is TRBJ2-5, the V gene TRBV12-3 or TRBV12-4; D remains unclear. The V and J ends lost 3 bases and 5 bases respectively, with 13 bases between them. The CDR3 runs 14 residues. The CDR3 DNA reads as TGTGCCAGCAGTTTTGGAGCCGCGGAGGAGACCCAGTACTTC. As protein: CASSFGAAEETQYF.

The chain recombines TRBV7-6 with TRBJ1-1; D not resolved. Germline-derived CDR1 and CDR2 are SGHVS and FNYEAQ. With 1 base removed from V and 5 bases from J, the gap between germline ends came to 8 bases. The CDR3 covers 13 residues. DNA of the CDR3: TGTGCCAGCAGCTTAGGGCCCCAGACTGAAGCTTTCTTT. The encoded protein is CASSLGPQTEAFF.

The genes are TRBV14 and TRBJ2-1; 10 bases fit TRBD2. Germline V lookup: CDR1 SGHDN, CDR2 FVKESK. Germline trimming cut 4 bases from V and 5 bases from J; bases unmatched to any gene: 8. This CDR3 is 16 amino acids long. The CDR3 DNA reads TGTGCCAGCAGCCGGGGGGCTAGCGGGGGCCACAATGAGCAGTTCTTC. Translated, it gives CASSRGASGGHNEQFF.

This clonotype was detected a few times. The chain links TRBV5-6 to TRBJ2-7; a weak D match, TRBD1 (5 bases). The CDR3 runs to 15 residues. Looked up from germline, CDR1 is SGHDT and CDR2 is YYEEEE. The V end lost 3 bases, the J end lost 2 bases, and 15 bases lay between the germline ends. The CDR3 spells CASSSPTAQTYEQYF. Here the CDR3 DNA reads TGTGCCAGCAGCTCCCCGACAGCGCAGACCTACGAGCAGTACTTC.

At least ten counts were recorded for this clonotype. V and J are TRBV23-1 and TRBJ2-3; D possibly corresponds to TRBD1 (6 bases). TRBV23-1 counts as an open reading frame of uncertain function. V lost 3 bases, J lost 4 bases, and 11 bases lay in between. This CDR3 has 14 residues. Written as DNA, the CDR3 is TGCGCCAGCAGTCACCTGGACAGCCCAGATACGCAGTATTTT. It translates to CASSHLDSPDTQYF.

A word on this clonotype: At one of its ends the junction is not consistent with the germline gene, which may arise from a read error. The chain employs TRBV15 and TRBJ2-3; unclear D gene. CDR3 length: 13 residues. Germline V gene sequence: CDR1 LNHNV, CDR2 YYDKDF (reference sequence). The DNA of the CDR3 is TGTGCCACCAGGAGAGATCCGGGAGATACGCAGTATTTT. This translates into CATRRDPGDTQYF.

This clonotype was seen a few times. The rearrangement uses TRBV12-3 or TRBV12-4 and TRBJ2-1; TRBD1 matches 9 bases. The CDR3 has 16 residues. J gave up 8 bases and V 4 bases, and 12 bases lay outside the gene matches. The CDR3 nucleotides are TGTGCCAGCAGTTCCCACTCGACAGGGGGTGGGGATGAGCAGTTCTTC. It yields the protein CASSSHSTGGGDEQFF.

J is TRBJ2-1 and V is TRBV7-9; 7 nucleotides agree with TRBD2. Germline V lookup: CDR1 SEHNR, CDR2 FQNEAQ (reference sequence). V was pared by 3 bases and J by 5 bases, with 10 bases of the junction left unmatched. This CDR3 is built from 16 residues. CDR3 nucleotide sequence: TGTGCCAGCAGCTTGGACTGGACTAGTACTGACAATGAGCAGTTCTTC. Its protein product is CASSLDWTSTDNEQFF.

The rearrangement joins TRBV7-9 to TRBJ2-1; a weak D match, TRBD1 (6 bases). The CDR3 is 12 residues long. The germline V gene encodes CDR1 SEHNR and CDR2 FQNEAQ (reference sequence). The ends were cut back, 5 bases at V and 6 bases at J, with 8 bases in the middle. In DNA form, the CDR3 reads TGTGCCAGCAGCCCAGGGGCCAATGAGCAGTTCTTC. Translating gives CASSPGANEQFF.

This clonotype was seen a handful of times. CDR3 DNA: TGCGCCAGCAGCTTCGATCAGTCACCCCTCCACTTT. It translates to CASSFDQSPLHF. The chain recombines TRBV5-1 with TRBJ1-6, with D hard to call. The CDR3 covers 12 residues. Germline lookup yields CDR1 SGHRS and CDR2 YFSETQ. V gave up 2 bases and J gave up 10 bases, with 7 bases separating them.

A single count supports this clonotype. The CDR3, as DNA: TGTGCCAGCAAGGGAGGGAGAGAAGAGACCCAGTACTTC. Translating it yields CASKGGREETQYF. The chain employs TRBV7-3 and TRBJ2-5; 7 bases are shared with TRBD2. Germline lookup yields CDR1 SGHTA and CDR2 FQGTGA. This CDR3 contains 13 residues. V trimming: 7 bases; J trimming: 3 bases; junction bases outside the gene matches: 5.

V and J are TRBV3-1 and TRBJ1-1, with 9 nucleotides matching TRBD1. Germline values: CDR1 LGHDT, CDR2 YNNKEL (reference sequence). The CDR3 runs to 17 residues. After removal of 1 base from V and 0 bases from J, the junction contained 6 bases not matched to a gene. CDR3 DNA sequence: TGTGCCAGCAGCCAAGCAAGGACAGGGGCCGTGAACACTGAAGCTTTCTTT. Its translation: CASSQARTGAVNTEAFF. Full variable domain (rest looked up from reference TRBV3-1 and TRBJ1-1): DTAVSQTPKYLVTQMGNDKSIKCEQNLGHDTMYWYKQDSKKFLKIMFSYNNKELIINETVPNRFSPKSPDKAHLNLHINSLELGDSAVYFCASSQARTGAVNTEAFFGQGTRLTVV.

This clonotype has more than one count but fewer than ten. The chain employs TRBV7-9 and TRBJ2-1; TRBD2 might be the D (6 bases). V was shortened by 4 bases and J by 1 base, with 17 bases between the two germline ends. This CDR3 comprises 17 residues. Germline CDR1 and CDR2: SEHNR and FQNEAQ (reference sequence). CDR3 residues: CASSSKGGGYSYNEQFF. In DNA, the CDR3 is TGTGCCAGCAGCTCAAAAGGTGGGGGGTATTCCTACAATGAGCAGTTCTTC.

The V and J genes are TRBV29-1 and TRBJ2-1; 14 positions agree with TRBD2. After removal of 4 bases from V and 2 bases from J, the junction contained 7 bases not matched to a gene. The germline gives CDR1 SQVTM, CDR2 ANQGSEA. CDR3 length equals 17 residues. The CDR3 protein is CSVVGLAGGLPYNEQFF. The CDR3 DNA follows: TGCAGCGTTGTCGGACTAGCGGGGGGCTTGCCCTACAATGAGCAGTTCTTC.

This clonotype was observed a few times. V is TRBV6-1 and J is TRBJ1-2, with a weak D call TRBD1 (6 bases). CDR3 length equals 15 residues. The V end lost 2 bases, the J end lost 4 bases, and 14 bases lay between the germline ends. Per the germline V gene, CDR1 is MNHNS and CDR2 is SASEGT. CDR3 in amino acids: CASSERGGQLYGYTF. The CDR3 DNA is TGTGCCAGCAGTGAAAGAGGAGGACAGCTCTATGGCTACACCTTC.

Worth noting for this clonotype: This may be a read error: a much more frequent sequence differs by one nucleotide. The gene calls are TRBV9 and TRBJ1-1; 7 nucleotides match TRBD1. There are 14 residues in the CDR3. The V gene's germline CDR1 is SGDLS and CDR2 YYNGEE. With V trimmed by 3 bases and J by 1 base, 3 bases remained unmatched. CDR3 loop: CASSARQGNTEAFF. For the CDR3, the DNA is TGTGCCAGCAGCGCCCGACAGGGGAACACTGAAGCTTTCTTT.

This chain connects TRBV3-1 to TRBJ1-2; TRBD1 might be the D (5 bases). The germline V gene encodes CDR1 LGHDT and CDR2 YNNKEL (reference sequence). The length of the CDR3 is 15 residues. With 1 base removed from V and 8 bases from J, the gap between germline ends came to 17 bases. DNA of the CDR3: TGTGCCAGCAGCCAAGGTAGGGGTCACCCGGGAGGCTACACCTTC. Translation gives CASSQGRGHPGGYTF.

This clonotype was seen a handful of times. This chain uses TRBV10-3 with TRBJ2-3; D unclear. The CDR3 sequence is 16 residues long. Germline values: CDR1 ENHRY, CDR2 SYGVKD. V was shortened by 10 bases and J by 0 bases, with 20 bases between the two germline ends. The CDR3 bases are TGTGCCACCTCTAGAATGAGCGAACTCAGCACAGATACGCAGTATTTT. Its protein is CATSRMSELSTDTQYF.

The rearrangement links TRBV11-2 to TRBJ1-2; D is possibly TRBD1 (6 bases). The CDR3 has 14 residues. Germline CDR1 SGHAT, CDR2 FQNNGV. The germline V and J ends were trimmed by 5 bases and 4 bases, with 14 bases remaining between them. CDR3 protein: CASSRSQGVYGYTF. CDR3 DNA: TGTGCCAGCAGCAGATCACAGGGCGTCTATGGCTACACCTTC.

The chain carries TRBV7-9 and TRBJ1-2, with a possible D match to TRBD1 (5 bases). This CDR3 contains 14 residues. Germline assignment: CDR1 SEHNR and CDR2 FQNEAQ (reference sequence). Between the trimmed V and J ends, which lost 1 base and 3 bases, there was a span of 9 bases. The CDR3 reads CASSLDGHDYGYTF. CDR3 in DNA: TGTGCCAGCAGCTTAGACGGACACGACTATGGCTACACCTTC.

In its sample, this clonotype was seen a few times. This rearrangement joins TRBV4-3 to TRBJ2-7; D may be TRBD1 or TRBD2 (5 bases each). Germline V gene lookup returns CDR1 LGHNA and CDR2 YSLEER. V lost 1 base to trimming and J lost 7 bases, with 14 bases between them. The CDR3 has 14 residues. The CDR3, as DNA: TGCGCCAGCAGCCAAGGGGACCTACGGGGAGAGCAGTACTTC. It translates to CASSQGDLRGEQYF.

J is TRBJ1-1 and V is TRBV4-1; the D is unclear. Germline CDR1 is MGHRA and CDR2 is YSYEKL. This CDR3 contains 17 residues. The germline V and J ends were trimmed by 0 bases and 8 bases, with 22 bases remaining between them. The CDR3 loop is CASSQDTALVLSPEAFF. The CDR3 DNA reads as TGCGCCAGCAGCCAAGATACCGCGCTGGTCCTGTCGCCAGAAGCTTTCTTT.

The chain combines TRBV5-4 with TRBJ1-2; D is unclear. This CDR3 spans 12 amino acids. Between the trimmed V and J ends, which lost 0 bases and 5 bases, there was a span of 5 bases. CDR1 SGHNT and CDR2 YYREEE come from the germline V gene (reference sequence). CDR3 loop: CASSLDPYGYTF. CDR3 nucleotide sequence: TGTGCCAGCAGCTTGGACCCATATGGCTACACCTTC.

The chain is built from TRBV29-1 and TRBJ2-1, with 14 positions matching TRBD2. The CDR3 consists of 15 residues. Germline V gene data show CDR1 as SQVTM and CDR2 as ANQGSEA. J gave up 4 bases and V 3 bases, and 2 bases lay outside the gene matches. CDR3 sequence: CSVEGLAGAYNEQFF. The CDR3 region has the DNA TGCAGCGTTGAGGGACTAGCGGGAGCATACAATGAGCAGTTCTTC.

This chain links TRBV6-5 with TRBJ1-1, with a weak D call TRBD1 (5 bases). The V end was cut by 7 bases, the J end by 4 bases, with 19 bases between. CDR3 length equals 15 residues. Germline V gene data show CDR1 as MNHEY and CDR2 as SVGAGI. The CDR3 here is CASKLGVIGPTEAFF. The DNA of the CDR3 is TGTGCCAGCAAGTTAGGGGTAATTGGCCCCACTGAAGCTTTCTTT.

V and J are TRBV12-3 or TRBV12-4 and TRBJ2-1; 7 bases are shared with TRBD1. V lost 8 bases, J lost 8 bases, and 9 bases stayed unmatched. This CDR3 region has 13 residues. The CDR3 nucleotides read TGTGCCAGCGCTGTCAACAGGGGACATGAGCAGTTCTTC. Translation: CASAVNRGHEQFF.

A few counts support this clonotype. The genes are TRBV20-1 and TRBJ2-7; D gene unclear. Trimming took 4 bases from V and 5 from J, leaving 18 bases between them. CDR1 is DFQATT, CDR2 SNEGSKA, per germline (reference sequence). The CDR3 contains 14 residues. This CDR3 reads CSATKSSSYHEQYF. CDR3 DNA sequence: TGCAGTGCTACAAAGAGCTCCTCCTATCACGAGCAGTACTTC.